The 26 T cell receptor beta chains given below trace back to one sample, sequenced in a study of control samples from healthy donors and cancer patients. Produced via immunoSEQ multiplex PCR; TCRdb's table is partial and in-frame only. Counted here are 100,000 to 110,000 clones, roughly 87% occurring once; the ten biggest clones make up under 20%. Input material: blood. Receptor source: a woman aged 45-60 years in good health.

For the CDR3, the DNA is TGTGCCACCAGCAGAGATCGGGACGGCTACGAGCAGTACTTC. It specifies CATSRDRDGYEQYF. The chain uses TRBV15 and TRBJ2-7; D possibly uses TRBD1 or TRBD2 (5 bases each). CDR1 and CDR2 from the germline V gene are LNHNV and YYDKDF (reference sequence). The germline V and J ends were trimmed by 0 bases and 3 bases, with 9 bases remaining between them. This CDR3 contains 14 residues.

This chain connects TRBV19 to TRBJ2-1, with 12 nucleotides matching TRBD2. The V segment lost 2 bases and the J segment 9 bases; nucleotides outside the gene matches: 2. Germline CDR1 reads LNHDA; CDR2 reads SQIVND (reference sequence). This CDR3 comprises 14 residues. DNA of the CDR3: TGTGCCAGTAGTATACTAGCGGGAGGGACTGAGCAGTTCTTC. Its translation is CASSILAGGTEQFF.

CDR3 loop: CATGYTGELFF. CDR3 DNA sequence: TGTGCCACCGGATACACCGGGGAGCTGTTTTTT. The rearrangement joins TRBV24-1 to TRBJ2-2; D gene unclear. CDR3 size: 11 residues. Germline assignment: CDR1 KGHDR and CDR2 SFDVKD. The V and J ends lost 9 bases and 3 bases respectively, with 4 bases between them.

Only one count was recorded for this clone. The chain links TRBV6-5 to TRBJ1-6; D is undetermined. Trimming removed 8 bases at V and 11 bases at J, with 13 bases between. Germline-derived CDR1 and CDR2 are MNHEY and SVGAGI. The CDR3 is 12 residues long. CDR3 in DNA: TGTGCCAGCCGGGCGGGTAGGGCACCCCTCCACTTT. Translating gives CASRAGRAPLHF.

The chain recombines TRBV3-1 (or the pseudogene TRBV3-2) with TRBJ2-1; D ambiguous. V lost 0 bases and J lost 7, with 10 bases in between. The length of the CDR3 is 14 residues. The V gene's germline CDR1 is LGHDT and CDR2 YNNKEL (reference sequence). CDR3 nucleotide sequence: TGTGCCAGCAGCCAAGATACCAGCCCGAATGAGCAGTTCTTC. Protein product: CASSQDTSPNEQFF.

This clone was found a few times. This chain joins TRBV6-5 and TRBJ2-1; the D gene is possibly TRBD2 (5 bases). Trimming removed 6 bases at V and 6 bases at J, with 9 bases between. From germline, CDR1 is MNHEY and CDR2 SVGAGI. CDR3 length: 12 amino acids. The DNA of the CDR3 is TGTGCCAGCAGGTCAACTAGCAATGAGCAGTTCTTC. Residues: CASRSTSNEQFF.

The genes are TRBV5-6 and TRBJ1-5; 7 bases agree with TRBD1. Germline CDR1 reads SGHDT; CDR2 reads YYEEEE. The CDR3 extends over 15 amino acids. With V trimmed by 4 bases and J by 4 bases, 8 bases remained unmatched. Here the CDR3 reads CASSAGDRSNQPQHF. The CDR3, as DNA: TGTGCCAGCAGCGCGGGGGACAGATCAAATCAGCCCCAGCATTTT.

The chain has TRBV25-1 and TRBJ1-3; maybe TRBD1 (5 bases). Germline V gene data show CDR1 as MGHDK and CDR2 as SYGVNS. Trimming took 1 base from V and 0 from J, leaving 13 bases between them. The CDR3 loop spans 17 amino acids. The CDR3 spells CASSEWGPAHSGNTIYF. DNA of the CDR3: TGTGCCAGCAGTGAATGGGGCCCTGCGCACTCTGGAAACACCATATATTTT.

The gene calls are TRBV7-2 and TRBJ2-3; TRBD2 matches 9 bases. Germline V lookup: CDR1 SGHTA, CDR2 FQGNSA. The junction had 6 bases not matched to a gene; V was cut back by 3 bases and J by 2 bases. This CDR3 is built from 16 residues. The chain's CDR3 is CASSLGLAGTTDTQYF. The CDR3 region has the DNA TGTGCCAGCAGCTTGGGGCTAGCGGGAACCACAGATACGCAGTATTTT.

The V and J genes are TRBV7-9 and TRBJ1-5; D remains ambiguous. The germline gives CDR1 SEHNR, CDR2 FQNEAQ (reference sequence). CDR3 size: 13 residues. Between the trimmed V and J ends, which lost 5 bases and 8 bases, there was a span of 13 bases. The CDR3 loop reads CASSTGVSEPQHF. CDR3 sequence (DNA): TGTGCCAGCAGCACCGGGGTCTCGGAGCCCCAGCATTTT.

The chain recombines TRBV24-1 with TRBJ2-2, with TRBD1 matching 8 bases. Germline V CDR1 and CDR2: KGHDR, SFDVKD. Germline trimming cut 4 bases from V and 6 bases from J; bases unmatched to any gene: 12. The CDR3 is made up of 17 amino acids. The CDR3 reads CATSDPRGLANPGELFF. CDR3 bases: TGTGCCACCAGTGACCCCAGGGGGCTGGCCAACCCCGGGGAGCTGTTTTTT.

This clone was seen only once. V usage is TRBV4-3 and J usage is TRBJ2-4; 7 nucleotides align to TRBD2. CDR1 and CDR2 (germline): LGHNA, YSLEER. V dropped 1 base and J dropped 2; count of bases not matched to a gene: 5. The CDR3 is 16 amino acids. CDR3 DNA sequence: TGCGCCAGCAGCCAAGCTGGGAGGGCCTCCAAAAACATTCAGTACTTC. It codes for CASSQAGRASKNIQYF.

Worth noting for this clone: The same CDR3 can be traced to other DNA sequences in this sample. The rearrangement links TRBV5-1 to TRBJ1-2; D possibly corresponds to TRBD1 (5 bases). V was shortened by 2 bases and J by 6 bases, with 11 bases between the two germline ends. Germline CDR1 SGHRS, CDR2 YFSETQ. The CDR3 length is 13 residues. The CDR3 region has the DNA TGCGCCAGCAGCTTCGGTCGGGGGGATGGCTACACCTTC. The encoded protein is CASSFGRGDGYTF.

The rearrangement uses TRBV7-2 and TRBJ1-2, with no clear D. Trimming shortened V by 2 bases and J by 0 bases, and 10 bases separated the two germline ends. The germline V gene encodes CDR1 SGHTA and CDR2 FQGNSA. This CDR3 contains 15 residues. The CDR3 sequence is CASSLKDGANYGYTF. CDR3 in DNA: TGTGCCAGCAGCTTAAAGGACGGCGCTAACTATGGCTACACCTTC.

The CDR3 DNA follows: TGTGCCAGCAGCTCCCGACAGGGGTCCGCTGAAGCTTTCTTT. This translates into CASSSRQGSAEAFF. The chain recombines TRBV7-8 with TRBJ1-1; 8 nucleotides agree with TRBD1. The germline CDR1 and CDR2 sequences are SGHVS and FQNEAQ. The CDR3 consists of 14 residues. Trimming removed 4 bases from V and 6 bases from J; junction bases left unmatched: 7.

V gene TRBV7-3 combines with J gene TRBJ2-3; TRBD2 aligns across 13 bases. Germline CDR1 is SGHTA and CDR2 is FQGTGA. V lost 3 bases to trimming and J lost 1 base; unmatched junction nucleotides: 1. The CDR3 loop spans 16 amino acids. The CDR3 spells CASSFGLAGGTDTQYF. The CDR3 DNA reads TGTGCCAGCAGCTTCGGACTAGCGGGGGGCACAGATACGCAGTATTTT. Together with reference TRBV7-3 and TRBJ2-3, the CDR3 gives the full variable domain: GAGVSQTPSNKVTEKGKYVELRCDPISGHTALYWYRQSLGQGPEFLIYFQGTGAADDSGLPNDRFFAVRPEGSVSTLKIQRTERGDSAVYLCASSFGLAGGTDTQYFGPGTRLTVL.

V gene TRBV18 combines with J gene TRBJ1-6, with D maybe TRBD1 (6 bases). Germline-derived CDR1 and CDR2 are KGHSH and LQKENI. Trimming stripped 3 bases from V and 9 bases from J, with 21 bases between. This CDR3 has 17 amino acids. The CDR3 nucleotides are TGTGCCAGCTCACCGTTCGGTAACAGGGAAGGGACTTCACCCCTCCACTTT. Translating gives CASSPFGNREGTSPLHF.

V usage is TRBV7-2 and J usage is TRBJ2-7, with D possibly matching TRBD2 (5 bases). The CDR3 spans 15 residues. V dropped 5 bases and J dropped 5 bases, with 19 bases sitting between them. Germline V gives CDR1 SGHTA, CDR2 FQGNSA. The CDR3 DNA follows: TGTGCCAGCAGCCCCCTCCCGGGGTCCGAACACGAGCAGTACTTC. Its protein product is CASSPLPGSEHEQYF.

This rearrangement joins TRBV5-3 to TRBJ2-7; D is unclear. TRBV5-3 is flagged as an ORF with uncertain function. This CDR3 has 13 residues. The V end was cut by 1 base, the J end by 4 bases, with 9 bases between. The CDR3: CARSLKQPYEQYV. CDR3 nucleotide sequence: TGTGCCAGAAGCTTGAAGCAGCCTTACGAGCAGTACGTC.

V and J are TRBV15 and TRBJ2-5; D ambiguous. CDR3 length equals 15 residues. With 0 bases removed from V and 1 base from J, the gap between germline ends came to 9 bases. Germline V gene data show CDR1 as LNHNV and CDR2 as YYDKDF (reference sequence). The DNA for the CDR3 is TGTGCCACCAGCAGAGAGATCGTCGCCCAAGAGACCCAGTACTTC. Protein product: CATSREIVAQETQYF.

This clone has only a few counts. This chain links TRBV29-1 with TRBJ1-5; 7 bases fit TRBD1. The CDR3 contains 15 residues. V lost 7 bases to trimming and J lost 2 bases; unmatched junction nucleotides: 11. Per the germline V gene, CDR1 is SQVTM and CDR2 is ANQGSEA. The CDR3, as DNA: TGCAGCGCCGCTCAGGGACAGCTCGGCAATCAGCCCCAGCATTTT. This sequence encodes CSAAQGQLGNQPQHF.

This clone has just a few counts. This chain connects TRBV5-1 to TRBJ1-4, with 7 bases identical to TRBD1. This CDR3 comprises 16 residues. CDR1 SGHRS and CDR2 YFSETQ come from the germline V gene. V shed 7 bases, J shed 5 bases, and the junction held 14 bases outside the gene matches. As DNA, the CDR3 is TGCGCCAGCGTCGAATTAGAAGACAGGGTAAATGAAAAACTGTTTTTT. Residues: CASVELEDRVNEKLFF. The whole variable domain, filled in from reference TRBV5-1 and TRBJ1-4, reads KAGVTQTPRYLIKTRGQQVTLSCSPISGHRSVSWYQQTPGQGLQFLFEYFSETQRNKGNFPGRFSGRQFSNSRSEMNVSTLELGDSALYLCASVELEDRVNEKLFFGSGTQLSVL.

The chain joins TRBV18 to TRBJ1-3; D uncertain. This CDR3 comprises 12 residues. Deletions cut 5 bases from V and 5 bases from J, with 7 bases between. From germline, CDR1 is KGHSH and CDR2 LQKENI. CDR3 sequence (DNA): TGTGCCAGCTCAGAAGACCGAAACACCATATATTTT. It translates to CASSEDRNTIYF. Looking up the rest from reference TRBV18 and TRBJ1-3 gives the full variable domain: NAGVMQNPRHLVRRRGQEARLRCSPMKGHSHVYWYRQLPEEGLKFMVYLQKENIIDESGMPKERFSAEFPKEGPSILRIQQVVRGDSAAYFCASSEDRNTIYFGEGSWLTVV.

This clone is categorized as large. The chain uses TRBV9 and TRBJ2-3; D not resolved. In germline, CDR1 is SGDLS, CDR2 YYNGEE. Deletions cut 1 base from V and 2 bases from J, with 11 bases between. The CDR3 extends over 15 amino acids. This CDR3 is CASSVMFGATDTQYF. The CDR3, as DNA: TGTGCCAGCAGCGTAATGTTTGGTGCCACAGATACGCAGTATTTT.

The genes are TRBV7-3 and TRBJ1-5; D remains ambiguous. Germline CDR1 SGHTA, CDR2 FQGTGA. V lost 5 bases and J 6 bases, leaving 11 bases between the germline ends. This CDR3 has 13 residues. For the CDR3, the DNA is TGTGCCAGCAGCCTTCACCCAGGTCAGCCCCAGCATTTT. This codes for CASSLHPGQPQHF. Filled out from reference TRBV7-3 and TRBJ1-5, the complete variable domain reads GAGVSQTPSNKVTEKGKYVELRCDPISGHTALYWYRQSLGQGPEFLIYFQGTGAADDSGLPNDRFFAVRPEGSVSTLKIQRTERGDSAVYLCASSLHPGQPQHFGDGTRLSIL.

The V call is TRBV7-3, the J call TRBJ2-7; possibly TRBD1 or TRBD2 for D (5 bases each). The CDR3 runs to 15 residues. The V and J ends lost 4 bases and 2 bases respectively, with 15 bases between them. From germline, CDR1 is SGHTA and CDR2 FQGTGA. The CDR3 reads CASSSRPGPTYEQYF. The CDR3 nucleotides read TGTGCCAGCAGCTCCCGTCCGGGACCGACCTACGAGCAGTACTTC.